This TCR beta chain derives from a study of blood T cells in healthy people across ages (dated by TCRdb to the mid-2010s). At the level of the whole study: In model experiments, roughly one uniquely barcoded TCR beta cDNA molecule per two T cells was captured by template switching. The donors were split into four age groups: young (average 16 years), middle-aged (roughly 42), aged (around 67) and long-lived (over 80). Using the same blood draw, the study looked at two additional independent replicas of 1 million unique cDNA reads for two donors, one aged 18 to 30 and the other aged 80 or older. Age-related changes in TCR beta repertoire diversity were measured in the study by deep sequencing normalized with unique cDNA molecular identifiers. To avoid experimental bias, donors of different ages were distributed randomly across sequencing lanes. Paper-wide results and their limitations: Compared with the aged group, more naive CD4+ T cells, fewer expanded clones and increased TCR diversity were shown by the long-lived group, suggesting age selection. The CMV infection status of donors was not known, potentially confounding age-related changes in expanded clonotypes. Estimates of total diversity based on one million sequenced T cells were regarded as lower bounds and as underestimates. Observed TCR beta diversity per million T cells fell roughly linearly with age, and a significant reduction was already apparent by age approximately 40. Because profiling used bulk unsorted PBMCs, naive and antigen-experienced compartments could not be compared conclusively. There was a strong correlation between observed TCR beta diversity and the percentage of naive T cells measured by flow cytometry.

The table lists this clonotype with a few counts. There is no known antigen for this receptor. Per-base quality was not reported, and no clone a single base away is much larger than it. Its CDR3 holds 14 amino acids, cysteine through phenylalanine. Here the CDR3 DNA is all that survives: 42 bases in frame from base 1. The germline V gene sets CDR1 to MGHDK and CDR2 to SYGVNS. After removal of 7 bases from V and 8 bases from J, the junction retains 6 bases not matched to a gene. The roughly 39 donors, aged about 6 to 95 years, were systemically healthy Caucasian individuals from Russia. About 10 milliliters of peripheral blood were drawn from each donor into EDTA-treated Vacutainer tubes. Ficoll-Paque density-gradient centrifugation was used to isolate PBMCs, with at least 6 million obtained per sample. Trizol reagent was used to extract total RNA from the PBMCs, yielding at least 5.5 micrograms per sample. For every donor, an aliquot of PBMCs went through flow cytometry to measure the percentages of naive CD45RAhigh/CD27high T cells.

The library was obtained by 5' RACE. Sequenced using an Illumina HiSeq 2500. A second PCR of about 6 to 11 cycles was performed with a sample-barcoded 5' primer and a J-beta primer mix. A template-switch 5' adaptor carrying 12 random nucleotides introduced a unique molecular identifier onto each TCR beta cDNA molecule. At least 2.5 million CDR3-containing paired-end reads were obtained from each sample. First-strand cDNA was synthesized from all RNA with the Mint cDNA synthesis kit, primed by a TRBC-specific oligonucleotide. All cDNA was treated with uracil-DNA glycosylase and then went through a first 18-cycle PCR with the universal primers M1SS and BC2_uni_R. The original pipeline was this. Each sample was normalized by randomly selecting 1 million high-quality reads, each carrying a distinct molecular identifier. Reads with shared molecular identifiers were discarded instead of being binned into consensus sequences. CDR3 identification, clonotype clustering and error correction used MiTCR with a Q25 quality threshold and the strictest error-elimination algorithm. Lower-bound total TCR beta diversity was estimated with a nonparametric unseen species model using Euler transformation. TCRdb reworked the public reads: Q25 trimming with fastp, MiXCR clone assembly, productive beta chains retained. Every CDR3 protein is listed once, alongside the most common genes and DNA of its rows. The V and J calls come from TCRdb's annotation, not from the publication. This sample gives 710,000 or so distinct CDR3 sequences in total; 32% of them show up just once. The ten top clones hold about 16% of the sample.

Sequencing was performed on blood. This receptor was identified in a woman older than 75 in good health. Donor details come from another sample of the same person, matched by shared clones. The sequence joins TRBV25-1 to TRBJ1-6, with 9 bases aligning to TRBD1. CDR3 protein: CASMAGQGYSPLHF. The DNA reads as follows: TGTGCCAGCATGGCAGGACAGGGGTATTCACCCCTCCACTTT. The entire variable domain, with the stretches around the CDR3 drawn from the reference TRBV25-1 and TRBJ1-6 proteins, is EADIYQTPRYLVIGTGKKITLECSQTMGHDKMYWYQQDPGMELHLIHYSYGVNSTEKGDLSSESTVSRIRTEHFPLTLESARPSHTSQYLCASMAGQGYSPLHFGNGTRLTVT.